The TCR beta chain under discussion was sequenced for a study of blood T cell repertoires in COVID-19. The trim removed 5 bases at V and 7 bases at J, leaving 6 bases unmatched. Germline loops: CDR1 SGHNT, CDR2 YENEEA. The length of the CDR3 is 15 residues. Clones were sequenced by immunoSEQ multiplex PCR, and TCRdb holds only the in-frame ones, with some missing. Of 150,000 to 200,000 clones listed, about 85% are singletons. The cohort comprised adults aged about 18 to 89 years residing in 20 to 25 US areas. The sequencing sample was made of PBMCs or T cells enriched from blood (not recorded which). The clonotype was recovered from a man aged 35 to 55 who had recovered from COVID-19. The rearrangement links TRBV11-3 to TRBJ1-4, with 11 bases fitting TRBD1. The CDR3 reads CASSAGTGGREKLFF. The CDR3, as DNA: TGTGCCAGCAGCGCCGGGACAGGGGGTCGTGAAAAACTGTTTTTT. The full variable domain, its missing parts supplied by reference TRBV11-3 and TRBJ1-4, is EAGVVQSPRYKIIEKKQPVAFWCNPISGHNTLYWYLQNLGQGPELLIRYENEEAVDDSQLPKDRFSAERLKGVDSTLKIQPAELGDSAVYLCASSAGTGGREKLFFGSGTQLSVL.